This T cell receptor (beta chain) was retrieved from a study of T cell repertoires in ileal Crohn's disease. As for the study in general: At surgery, 30% to 35% of patients smoked, with median disease duration roughly 7.2 years.

TCRdb's copy holds only in-frame clones and misses some; the assay was immunoSEQ multiplex PCR. Altogether 9,500 to 15,000 clones are present, roughly four fifths being singletons, with the ten largest covering approximately 10%. The CDR3 covers 16 residues. Germline CDR1 GTSNPN, CDR2 SVGIG (reference sequence). V was clipped by 4 bases and J by 0 bases, with 19 bases between them. Study findings and constraints: The median delay to postoperative endoscopy was around 6.4 months. Clonality above 26.8% at surgery always came with endoscopic recurrence.

A note on this clone: The antigen remains undetermined.

Indicated time point: neoterminal ileum biopsy at postoperative endoscopy, about 6 months after surgery. The sample taken for sequencing was ileal tissue. The TCR was taken from an adult with Crohn's disease. This chain uses TRBV30 with TRBJ2-7, with D perhaps TRBD1 (5 bases). CDR3 region: CAWKGHRTSSSYEQYF. CDR3 nucleotides: TGTGCCTGGAAGGGCCACAGGACCTCCAGCTCCTACGAGCAGTACTTC.